Included here is one T cell receptor (beta chain) sequence, with context. What it binds is unknown. One entry per CDR3 protein, called by TCRdb with MiXCR from the 5' RACE reads. This sample carries roughly 74,000 distinct CDR3 sequences, roughly 6.9% of them seen once, and the ten largest clones take roughly 35%. The entry originates in a study of T cells after yellow fever vaccination. Broader study findings: Reappearing after the booster were most of the clones from primary vaccination (96% CD4, 75% to 90% CD8).

The material sequenced was CD8+ T cells sorted from PBMCs, taken more than 4 days after the first yellow fever vaccination. The clonotype comes from a man in his late teens or twenties who received the YFV17D yellow fever vaccine.

Here the CDR3 reads CASSDSRSDTQYF. Here the CDR3 DNA reads TGTGCCAGCAGTGACTCGAGGTCAGATACGCAGTATTTT. The chain carries TRBV6-4 and TRBJ2-3; D remains ambiguous. V was clipped by 0 bases and J by 4 bases, with 5 bases between them. This CDR3 has 13 residues. Germline V lookup: CDR1 MRHNA, CDR2 SNTAGT.